Listed below are T cell receptor beta chains from one sample, sequenced in a study of T cells in Graves' hyperthyroidism and ophthalmopathy. Each CDR3 protein gets one entry after TCRdb re-called the multiplex PCR reads with MiXCR. The sample includes approximately 490,000 distinct CDR3 sequences, around a fifth seen only once; the top ten take approximately 49%. Material: blood. Receptors were obtained from a woman in her 70s with Graves' ophthalmopathy. CDR3s include the opening cysteine and the closing phenylalanine or tryptophan. D genes are given only for firm matches. A row's size may be missing; if present it is once, few, many or a size class.

J gene | D gene | V gene | clone size | CDR3 protein | CDR3 DNA
TRBJ2-1 | - | TRBV7-6 | many | CASSLILEDEQFF | TGTGCCAGCAGCCTAATACTAGAAGATGAGCAGTTCTTC
TRBJ1-2 | TRBD1 | TRBV28 | many | CASSLLRTGYGYTF | TGTGCCAGCAGTCTCCTACGGACAGGGTATGGCTACACCTTC
TRBJ1-2 | TRBD1 | TRBV28 | - | CASSPRPGGGYTF | TGTGCCAGCAGTCCCCGCCCAGGGGGTGGCTACACCTTC
TRBJ1-1 | TRBD1 | TRBV15 | - | CATSRKPTGDTEAFF | TGTGCCACCAGCAGAAAGCCGACAGGGGACACTGAAGCTTTCTTT
TRBJ2-2 | TRBD2 | TRBV30 | - | CAWSVHSGSFNTGELFF | TGTGCCTGGAGTGTACATAGCGGGAGTTTCAACACCGGGGAGCTGTTTTTT
TRBJ1-1 | TRBD1 | TRBV2 | once | CASSGGTGNPEAFF | TGTGCCAGCAGTGGAGGGACAGGGAACCCTGAAGCTTTCTTT
TRBJ2-7 | - | TRBV15 | - | CATSSSYPGQYF | TGTGCCACCAGCTCGTCCTATCCGGGGCAGTACTTC
TRBJ1-5 | - | TRBV30 | - | CAWSFQEDQPQHF | TGTGCCTGGAGTTTTCAGGAAGATCAGCCCCAGCATTTT
TRBJ2-1 | TRBD1 | TRBV29-1 | few | CSVESPGQGWNEQFF | TGCAGCGTTGAATCCCCGGGACAGGGATGGAATGAGCAGTTCTTC
TRBJ2-5 | - | TRBV11-1 | - | CASSLAGSSPQETQYF | TGTGCCAGCAGCTTAGCGGGGTCTTCCCCCCAAGAGACCCAGTACTTC
TRBJ2-7 | - | TRBV3-1 | - | CASSQAGGGGYEQYF | TGTGCCAGCAGCCAAGCAGGGGGCGGGGGCTACGAGCAGTACTTC
TRBJ2-1 | TRBD2 | TRBV7-2 | few | CASSSLAGGNNEQFF | TGTGCCAGCAGCTCTCTAGCGGGAGGGAACAATGAGCAGTTCTTC
TRBJ1-2 | TRBD1 | TRBV12-3/TRBV12-4 | - | CASSRDGQGRGYTF | TGTGCCAGCAGTCGAGACGGACAGGGGCGTGGCTACACCTTC
TRBJ2-5 | - | TRBV20-1 | few | CSARDLGGVQETQYF | TGCAGTGCTAGAGATCTGGGGGGCGTCCAAGAGACCCAGTACTTC
TRBJ2-2 | - | TRBV20-1 | few | CSASVVDRELFF | TGCAGTGCTAGTGTCGTAGACAGGGAGCTGTTTTTT
TRBJ2-7 | - | TRBV12-5 | - | CASARGFEQYF | TGTGCTAGTGCGAGGGGGTTCGAGCAGTACTTC
TRBJ2-2 | TRBD1 | TRBV28 | - | CASTPGTGLPGELFF | TGTGCCAGCACCCCCGGGACAGGGCTACCTGGGGAGCTGTTTTTT
TRBJ2-7 | - | TRBV6-1 | - | CASVLGYEQYF | TGTGCCAGTGTTCTTGGTTACGAGCAGTACTTC
TRBJ2-7 | - | TRBV7-3 | - | CASSLVNREGEQYF | TGTGCCAGCAGCTTGGTAAATCGGGAAGGCGAGCAGTACTTC
TRBJ2-2 | - | TRBV30 | - | CARRGSGQNTGELFF | TGTGCCCGGAGAGGGAGTGGACAGAACACCGGGGAGCTGTTTTTT
TRBJ2-3 | TRBD2 | TRBV4-1 | - | CASSHRTSLSDTQYF | TGCGCCAGCAGCCACCGGACTAGTCTCTCAGATACGCAGTATTTT
TRBJ1-1 | TRBD1 | TRBV29-1 | many | CSVGDRGHWTEAFF | TGCAGCGTTGGTGACAGGGGGCATTGGACTGAAGCTTTCTTT
TRBJ1-4 | - | TRBV5-8 | - | CASSLATEKLFF | TGTGCCAGCAGCTTGGCGACGGAAAAACTGTTTTTT
TRBJ2-1 | TRBD1 | TRBV7-9 | many | CASSLQGAREQFF | TGTGCCAGCAGCTTACAGGGGGCGCGTGAGCAGTTCTTC
TRBJ2-1 | TRBD1 | TRBV28 | many | CASSLPGQGGYEQFF | TGTGCCAGCAGTCTCCCGGGACAGGGCGGCTATGAGCAGTTCTTC
TRBJ2-1 | TRBD1 | TRBV6-2/TRBV6-3 | many | CASSYRSGTGSSSSYNEQFF | TGTGCCAGCAGTTACCGGTCCGGGACAGGGTCTTCCAGCTCCTACAATGAGCAGTTCTTC
TRBJ2-1 | TRBD2 | TRBV27 | - | CASSLAGGWVDEQFF | TGTGCCAGCAGTTTAGCGGGAGGGTGGGTCGATGAGCAGTTCTTC
TRBJ1-1 | - | TRBV2 | many | CASSEVEDTEAFF | TGTGCCAGCAGTGAGGTGGAAGACACTGAAGCTTTCTTT
TRBJ1-5 | - | TRBV6-1 | few | CASAGSLGNQPQHF | TGTGCCAGCGCTGGCAGTTTGGGCAATCAGCCCCAGCATTTT
TRBJ1-2 | - | TRBV5-1 | few | CASSLYTGNYGYTF | TGCGCCAGCAGCTTGTATACCGGGAACTATGGCTACACCTTC
TRBJ2-1 | - | TRBV18 | few | CASSPLSLVNEQFF | TGTGCCAGCTCACCACTGTCACTGGTAAATGAGCAGTTCTTC
TRBJ1-1 | - | TRBV7-9 | - | CASSWGGLLNTEAFF | TGTGCCAGCAGCTGGGGGGGACTCCTGAACACTGAAGCTTTCTTT
TRBJ2-5 | TRBD2 | TRBV2 | many | CASSVGTSEETQYF | TGTGCCAGCAGTGTAGGGACTAGTGAAGAGACCCAGTACTTC
TRBJ1-2 | - | TRBV20-1 | few | CSARGTPRGYTF | TGCAGTGCTCGAGGCACGCCTCGGGGCTACACCTTC
TRBJ2-7 | - | TRBV3-1 | many | CASSQEWGSGYEQYF | TGTGCCAGCAGCCAAGAGTGGGGTTCTGGCTACGAGCAGTACTTC
TRBJ2-1 | TRBD1 | TRBV6-1 | few | CASSEIQGVTYNEQFF | TGTGCCAGCAGTGAGATACAGGGGGTTACCTACAATGAGCAGTTCTTC
TRBJ2-1 | - | TRBV5-6 | few | CASSFRISGEQFF | TGTGCCAGCAGCTTCAGGATTAGCGGTGAGCAGTTCTTC